This entry lists 10 T cell receptor beta chains sequenced from one sample in a study of CD8+CD57+ T cells in acquired aplastic anemia. Genomic DNA provided the template from which TCR beta VDJ and CDR3 profiles were obtained. One entry per CDR3 protein, called by TCRdb with MiXCR from the reads. The data contain about 240,000 distinct CDR3 sequences, about 44% of them seen just once; the ten biggest clones take up over 7.5%. Patients selected for sequencing had displayed CD8+CD57+ cell expansion by flow cytometry. The sequenced sample consisted of sorted CD4+, CD8+, or CD8+CD57+ T cells (not recorded which) from PBMCs. All receptors derive from a human donor with aplastic anemia.

The V gene is TRBV10-3, the J gene TRBJ1-6; D is unresolved. Between the trimmed V and J ends, which lost 6 bases and 10 bases, there was a span of 7 bases. The CDR3 is 11 residues long. Germline values: CDR1 ENHRY, CDR2 SYGVKD. CDR3 sequence reads: CAIRPGSPLHF. The CDR3 nucleotides read TGTGCCATCAGGCCGGGATCACCCCTCCACTTT.

This clonotype has only a few counts. One junction end does not reproduce the germline sequence, and a read error may be involved. V is TRBV9 and J is TRBJ2-3, with no clear D. This CDR3 contains 13 residues. Germline V gives CDR1 SGDLS, CDR2 YYNGEE. The CDR3 DNA is TGTGCCAGCAGCGTAGAAGGCGCAGATACACAGTATTTT. Translated: CASSVEGADTQYF.

About this clonotype: One junction end disagrees with the germline gene, perhaps due to a read error. This rearrangement joins TRBV7-9 to TRBJ2-1; D tentatively reads TRBD1 or TRBD2 (5 bases each). The CDR3 contains 14 residues. CDR1 and CDR2 (germline): SEHNR, FQNEAQ (reference sequence). The CDR3 spells CASSLAPGQRERFF. DNA for the CDR3: TGTGCCAGCAGCTTAGCGCCGGGGCAGCGCGAGCGGTTCTTC.

This clonotype occurred once. The junction departs from germline at one end; a sequencing error may be responsible. The J gene is TRBJ2-5, the V gene TRBV7-7; 8 bases are a match to TRBD1. The germline CDR1 and CDR2 sequences are SSHAT and FNYEAQ (reference sequence). This CDR3 is built from 15 residues. The CDR3 reads CASSPTGDPQETQYF. The CDR3, as DNA: TGTGCTAGCAGCCCGACAGGGGACCCACAAGAGACCCAGTACTTC.

This clonotype appeared many times. V and J are TRBV15 and TRBJ2-7, with 8 positions matching TRBD1. There are 15 residues in the CDR3. CDR1 is LNHNV, CDR2 YYDKDF, per germline (reference sequence). The V and J ends lost 3 bases and 4 bases, in that order; junction bases with no gene match: 8. CDR3 sequence (DNA): TGTGCCACCAGCAGGGACAGGGACTGGGAATACGAGCAGTACTTC. Amino acids: CATSRDRDWEYEQYF.

This clonotype occurred a few times. A much larger clone differs from this one at a single base, so this may be a read error. No conserved phenylalanine or tryptophan ends this CDR3, so it is likely a read error. V gene TRBV6-2 or TRBV6-3 combines with J gene TRBJ1-5; no firm D call. The CDR3 runs 13 residues. Trimming removed 2 bases at V and 5 bases at J, with 7 bases between. Germline lookup yields CDR1 MNHEY and CDR2 SVGEGT. The CDR3 reads CASSYGPYQPQHL. The DNA of the CDR3 is TGTGCCAGCAGTTACGGTCCCTATCAGCCCCAGCATCTT.

This clonotype has only one observation. A much larger clone is a single base away; this may be a read error. This chain links TRBV6-5 with TRBJ1-4; no clear D. V was clipped by 6 bases and J by 8 bases, with 16 bases between them. The germline gives CDR1 MNHEY, CDR2 SVGAGI. This CDR3 comprises 14 residues. The CDR3 reads CASSSHPMGEKLFF. CDR3 sequence (DNA): TGTGCCAGCAGCTCCCACCCGATGGGCGAAAAACTGTTTTTT.

V is TRBV12-3 or TRBV12-4 and J is TRBJ1-2; 8 bases map to TRBD1. The junction had 4 bases not matched to a gene; V was cut back by 9 bases and J by 4 bases. This CDR3 region has 12 residues. CDR3 loop: CARRTGLYGYTF. CDR3 sequence (DNA): TGTGCCAGGCGGACAGGGCTCTATGGCTACACCTTC.

The V gene is TRBV7-9, the J gene TRBJ1-1; TRBD1 agrees at 9 bases. Germline CDR1 is SEHNR and CDR2 is FQNEAQ (reference sequence). V shed 5 bases and J 7 bases; nucleotides not matched to a gene: 8. This CDR3 comprises 14 residues. DNA of the CDR3: TGTGCCAGCAGCCCGCCCGGGACAGGGAATGAAGCTTTCTTT. Its translation is CASSPPGTGNEAFF.

This clonotype was picked up a small number of times. The V gene is TRBV30, the J gene TRBJ2-7, with D unresolved. CDR3 length: 14 residues. V shed 3 bases and J shed 3 bases, with 15 bases lying between them. Germline CDR1 GTSNPN, CDR2 SVGIG (reference sequence). The CDR3 coding sequence is TGTGCCTGGAGCGCCTGGAATACCGGCTACGAGCAGTACTTC. Its translation is CAWSAWNTGYEQYF.